This T cell receptor beta chain emerged from a study of vaccination and CD4 T cells after COVID-19. Treatment of the sample: approximately 11-day PBMC culture with coronavirus spike peptide pools or control peptides (ViraFEST assay). Sequenced with the Oncomine TCR Beta short-read assay was DNA taken from cultured CD4+ T cells. TCRdb re-analysed the PCR reads in MiXCR, keeping a single row per CDR3 protein. The sample yields about 10,000 distinct CDR3 sequences, over 20% seen once. As for this clonotype: Its antigen is unidentified.

CDR1 is DFQATT and CDR2 is SNEGSKA in the germline V gene (reference sequence). This CDR3 spans 17 amino acids. Trimming removed 3 bases from V and 0 bases from J, with 18 bases in between. The clonotype comes from a human donor who received a COVID-19 vaccine. V usage is TRBV20-1 and J usage is TRBJ1-5, with a tentative D call TRBD1 (6 bases). Sequencing used CD4+ T cells from blood, cultured in vitro, obtained before SARS-CoV-2 vaccination. The CDR3 spells CSASGVLGAISNQPQHF. The DNA of the CDR3 is TGCAGTGCTAGTGGGGTGTTGGGGGCCATTAGCAATCAGCCCCAGCATTTT.